A selection of T cell receptor beta chains follows, all from one sample in a study of response to subunit inactivated influenza vaccine. TCRdb used MiXCR to reprocess the RT-PCR reads, holding one entry per CDR3 protein. The sample holds about 520,000 distinct CDR3 sequences, 9.5% to 13% seen once. This material consisted of PBMCs from blood, taken 45 days after vaccination. Receptors originate from a man aged 50 to 60 who received an inactivated influenza vaccine. The CDR3 runs from the conserved cysteine through the conserved F or W. D genes are given only for firm matches. Clone size is given for some rows only: seen once, a few or many times, or a class if the clone is expanded.

D gene: TRBD2
J gene: TRBJ2-7
V gene: TRBV28
clone size: few
CDR3 protein: CASRTSGYEQYF
CDR3 DNA: TGTGCCAGCCGGACTAGCGGCTACGAGCAGTACTTC

D gene: .
J gene: TRBJ1-1
V gene: TRBV20-1
clone size: .
CDR3 protein: CSASGQMNTEAFF
CDR3 DNA: TGCAGTGCTAGTGGTCAGATGAACACTGAAGCTTTCTTT

D gene: .
J gene: TRBJ2-1
V gene: TRBV24-1
clone size: many
CDR3 protein: CATSDAGLRTYNEQFF
CDR3 DNA: TGTGCCACCAGTGATGCAGGGCTCCGGACCTACAATGAGCAGTTCTTC

D gene: .
J gene: TRBJ2-3
V gene: TRBV5-5
clone size: few
CDR3 protein: CASSKLMRTDTQYF
CDR3 DNA: TGTGCCAGCAGCAAGCTTATGAGGACAGATACGCAGTATTTT

D gene: .
J gene: TRBJ2-2
V gene: TRBV7-2
clone size: .
CDR3 protein: CASSFGFRTGELFF
CDR3 DNA: TGTGCCAGCAGCTTCGGGTTTAGAACCGGGGAGCTGTTTTTT

D gene: .
J gene: TRBJ1-2
V gene: TRBV5-1
clone size: many
CDR3 protein: CASSQPGTGPYGYTF
CDR3 DNA: TGCGCCAGCAGCCAACCAGGGACGGGACCCTATGGCTACACCTTC

D gene: .
J gene: TRBJ1-3
V gene: TRBV4-2
clone size: .
CDR3 protein: CASSQDIASSGNTIYF
CDR3 DNA: TGTGCCAGCAGCCAAGATATCGCCAGCTCTGGAAACACCATATATTTT

D gene: TRBD2
J gene: TRBJ2-1
V gene: TRBV4-3
clone size: many
CDR3 protein: CASSQDTSGDSYNEQFF
CDR3 DNA: TGCGCCAGCAGCCAAGATACTAGCGGTGACTCCTACAATGAGCAGTTCTTC

D gene: TRBD1
J gene: TRBJ2-5
V gene: TRBV20-1
clone size: many
CDR3 protein: CSARDAGGETQYF
CDR3 DNA: TGCAGTGCTAGAGATGCAGGGGGAGAGACCCAGTACTTC

D gene: .
J gene: TRBJ2-1
V gene: TRBV29-1
clone size: many
CDR3 protein: CSVPRSGFYNEQFF
CDR3 DNA: TGCAGCGTTCCGAGGAGTGGATTTTACAATGAGCAGTTCTTC

D gene: TRBD1
J gene: TRBJ1-5
V gene: TRBV6-1
clone size: few
CDR3 protein: CASSLTGASSNQPQHF
CDR3 DNA: TGTGCCAGCAGTCTAACAGGGGCTTCTAGCAATCAGCCCCAGCATTTT

D gene: TRBD1
J gene: TRBJ2-7
V gene: TRBV4-1
clone size: .
CDR3 protein: CASSPFAGGYEQYF
CDR3 DNA: TGCGCCAGCAGCCCTTTCGCAGGGGGCTACGAGCAGTACTTC

D gene: .
J gene: TRBJ2-1
V gene: TRBV2
clone size: .
CDR3 protein: CASGGFLDNEQFF
CDR3 DNA: TGTGCCAGCGGCGGCTTCTTAGACAATGAGCAGTTCTTC

D gene: .
J gene: TRBJ2-7
V gene: TRBV6-5
clone size: many
CDR3 protein: CASSYSTGNYEQYF
CDR3 DNA: TGTGCCAGCAGTTACTCTACAGGGAACTACGAGCAGTACTTC

D gene: TRBD1
J gene: TRBJ2-1
V gene: TRBV4-3
clone size: many
CDR3 protein: CASSRQGAGSEQFF
CDR3 DNA: TGCGCCAGCAGCAGGCAGGGGGCAGGGAGTGAGCAGTTCTTC

D gene: .
J gene: TRBJ2-7
V gene: TRBV7-2
clone size: few
CDR3 protein: CASSPGDRYF
CDR3 DNA: TGTGCCAGCAGCCCCGGGGATCGGTACTTC

D gene: .
J gene: TRBJ1-1
V gene: TRBV6-1
clone size: few
CDR3 protein: CASSQGTGNTEAFF
CDR3 DNA: TGTGCCAGCAGTCAAGGGACGGGGAACACTGAAGCTTTCTTT

D gene: TRBD2
J gene: TRBJ2-1
V gene: TRBV12-3/TRBV12-4
clone size: few
CDR3 protein: CASKPGTNSYNEQFF
CDR3 DNA: TGTGCCAGCAAACCAGGGACTAACTCCTACAATGAGCAGTTCTTC

D gene: .
J gene: TRBJ2-4
V gene: TRBV12-3/TRBV12-4
clone size: many
CDR3 protein: CASSITDRLQNIQYF
CDR3 DNA: TGTGCCAGCAGTATTACGGACCGCTTGCAAAACATTCAGTACTTC

D gene: .
J gene: TRBJ2-3
V gene: TRBV7-2
clone size: many
CDR3 protein: CASSDAGWDTQYF
CDR3 DNA: TGTGCCAGCAGCGATGCAGGGTGGGATACGCAGTATTTT

D gene: TRBD1
J gene: TRBJ2-2
V gene: TRBV29-1
clone size: few
CDR3 protein: CSAQRQGDVGELFF
CDR3 DNA: TGCAGCGCCCAAAGACAGGGGGACGTCGGGGAGCTGTTTTTT

D gene: .
J gene: TRBJ2-1
V gene: TRBV7-2
clone size: .
CDR3 protein: CASSLAGGATYNEQLF
CDR3 DNA: TGTGCCAGCAGCTTAGCGGGGGGGGCCACCTACAATGAGCAGCTCTTC

D gene: .
J gene: TRBJ2-6
V gene: TRBV6-1
clone size: .
CDR3 protein: CASSERTVSGANVLTF
CDR3 DNA: TGTGCCAGCAGTGAACGGACAGTCTCTGGGGCCAACGTCCTGACTTTC

D gene: .
J gene: TRBJ2-7
V gene: TRBV27
clone size: .
CDR3 protein: CASRYGGEQYF
CDR3 DNA: TGTGCCAGCCGATATGGGGGAGAGCAGTACTTC

D gene: .
J gene: TRBJ1-4
V gene: TRBV20-1
clone size: many
CDR3 protein: CSARRGNEKLFF
CDR3 DNA: TGCAGTGCCCGACGGGGGAATGAAAAACTGTTTTTT

D gene: TRBD2
J gene: TRBJ2-7
V gene: TRBV2
clone size: .
CDR3 protein: CASRGASGGPSGEQYF
CDR3 DNA: TGTGCCAGCAGGGGGGCTAGCGGGGGGCCGTCTGGAGAGCAGTACTTC

D gene: TRBD1
J gene: TRBJ1-4
V gene: TRBV5-1
clone size: .
CDR3 protein: CASSLRGTGGVLNEKLFF
CDR3 DNA: TGCGCCAGCAGCCTAAGGGGGACAGGCGGAGTCCTAAATGAAAAACTGTTTTTT

D gene: TRBD1
J gene: TRBJ1-3
V gene: TRBV7-2
clone size: many
CDR3 protein: CASSPGQGNSGNTIYF
CDR3 DNA: TGTGCCAGCAGCCCGGGACAGGGGAACTCTGGAAACACCATATATTTT

D gene: TRBD1
J gene: TRBJ2-7
V gene: TRBV20-1
clone size: many
CDR3 protein: CSALDRGVSYEQYF
CDR3 DNA: TGCAGTGCCCTGGACAGGGGGGTCTCCTACGAGCAGTACTTC

D gene: TRBD2
J gene: TRBJ2-5
V gene: TRBV9
clone size: few
CDR3 protein: CASSVGVSGTTSQETQYF
CDR3 DNA: TGTGCCAGCAGCGTAGGGGTTAGCGGGACGACCTCCCAAGAGACCCAGTACTTC

D gene: TRBD2
J gene: TRBJ2-3
V gene: TRBV6-2/TRBV6-3
clone size: few
CDR3 protein: CASRRGRDTQYF
CDR3 DNA: TGTGCCAGCAGACGCGGGAGAGATACGCAGTATTTT

D gene: .
J gene: TRBJ2-5
V gene: TRBV5-5
clone size: .
CDR3 protein: CASSMVRREETQYF
CDR3 DNA: TGTGCCAGCAGCATGGTAAGAAGGGAAGAGACCCAGTACTTC

D gene: TRBD2
J gene: TRBJ2-7
V gene: TRBV7-9
clone size: few
CDR3 protein: CASSPGKGTSGYEQYF
CDR3 DNA: TGTGCCAGCAGCCCTGGCAAAGGGACTAGCGGCTACGAGCAGTACTTC

D gene: TRBD1
J gene: TRBJ2-1
V gene: TRBV5-1
clone size: few
CDR3 protein: CASSHRDRGVNEQFF
CDR3 DNA: TGCGCCAGCAGCCACCGGGACAGAGGGGTCAATGAGCAGTTCTTC

D gene: .
J gene: TRBJ2-1
V gene: TRBV3-1
clone size: .
CDR3 protein: CASSQTSFEQFF
CDR3 DNA: TGTGCCAGCAGTCAGACTAGTTTTGAGCAGTTCTTC

D gene: .
J gene: TRBJ1-4
V gene: TRBV5-1
clone size: few
CDR3 protein: CASSEQGATNEKLFF
CDR3 DNA: TGCGCCAGCAGCGAACAGGGAGCTACTAATGAAAAACTGTTTTTT

D gene: .
J gene: TRBJ2-1
V gene: TRBV6-5
clone size: .
CDR3 protein: CASSYQGKGNEQFF
CDR3 DNA: TGTGCCAGCAGTTACCAGGGAAAAGGCAATGAGCAGTTCTTC

D gene: .
J gene: TRBJ1-4
V gene: TRBV4-3
clone size: many
CDR3 protein: CASSQGAQPRSEKLFF
CDR3 DNA: TGCGCCAGCAGCCAGGGGGCACAGCCCCGCAGTGAAAAACTGTTTTTT

D gene: .
J gene: TRBJ2-7
V gene: TRBV19
clone size: many
CDR3 protein: CASSMAGQWTEQYF
CDR3 DNA: TGTGCCAGTAGTATGGCAGGACAGTGGACCGAGCAGTACTTC

D gene: .
J gene: TRBJ2-1
V gene: TRBV29-1
clone size: many
CDR3 protein: CSVDFNGRDGSGNEQFF
CDR3 DNA: TGCAGCGTTGACTTTAATGGGCGGGACGGATCCGGCAATGAGCAGTTCTTC

D gene: TRBD1
J gene: TRBJ2-1
V gene: TRBV7-8
clone size: few
CDR3 protein: CASSLASWTGSNEQFF
CDR3 DNA: TGTGCCAGCAGCTTAGCCTCCTGGACAGGCTCGAATGAGCAGTTCTTC

D gene: TRBD2
J gene: TRBJ2-3
V gene: TRBV13
clone size: few
CDR3 protein: CASNPFGRATDTQYF
CDR3 DNA: TGTGCCAGCAACCCCTTCGGGAGGGCTACAGATACGCAGTATTTT

D gene: .
J gene: TRBJ2-7
V gene: TRBV7-9
clone size: .
CDR3 protein: CASSSVVPGEQYF
CDR3 DNA: TGTGCCAGCAGCTCCGTTGTCCCGGGGGAGCAGTACTTC

D gene: TRBD2
J gene: TRBJ2-3
V gene: TRBV27
clone size: .
CDR3 protein: CASRPPGLGTRTDTQYF
CDR3 DNA: TGTGCCAGTCGCCCCCCCGGACTAGGAACCCGCACAGATACGCAGTATTTT

D gene: .
J gene: TRBJ1-5
V gene: TRBV15
clone size: many
CDR3 protein: CATSRDKGSNQPQHF
CDR3 DNA: TGTGCCACCAGCAGAGATAAGGGTAGCAATCAGCCCCAGCATTTT

D gene: TRBD1
J gene: TRBJ1-6
V gene: TRBV7-3
clone size: .
CDR3 protein: CASSLNPGQGNSPLHF
CDR3 DNA: TGTGCCAGCAGCTTAAACCCGGGACAGGGGAATTCACCCCTCCACTTT

D gene: .
J gene: TRBJ2-7
V gene: TRBV28
clone size: few
CDR3 protein: CASSLMFPHKETNEQYF
CDR3 DNA: TGTGCCAGCAGTTTGATGTTCCCCCACAAAGAGACTAACGAGCAGTACTTC

D gene: .
J gene: TRBJ2-2
V gene: TRBV12-3/TRBV12-4
clone size: many
CDR3 protein: CASRSELGELFF
CDR3 DNA: TGTGCCAGCAGGTCCGAGCTCGGGGAGCTGTTTTTT

D gene: TRBD2
J gene: TRBJ2-1
V gene: TRBV6-1
clone size: few
CDR3 protein: CASRPTGTRARNEQFF
CDR3 DNA: TGTGCCAGCAGACCCACCGGGACTAGGGCCAGAAATGAGCAGTTCTTC

D gene: .
J gene: TRBJ2-1
V gene: TRBV28
clone size: few
CDR3 protein: CASSPIINNEQFF
CDR3 DNA: TGTGCCAGCAGCCCCATTATAAACAATGAGCAGTTCTTC

D gene: TRBD2
J gene: TRBJ2-1
V gene: TRBV11-1
clone size: many
CDR3 protein: CASSSSFGLAGAITYNEQFF
CDR3 DNA: TGTGCCAGCAGCTCGTCCTTTGGACTAGCGGGAGCTATCACCTACAATGAGCAGTTCTTC

D gene: .
J gene: TRBJ2-1
V gene: TRBV12-3/TRBV12-4
clone size: few
CDR3 protein: CASSPGPSYSEQFF
CDR3 DNA: TGTGCCAGCAGCCCGGGACCCAGCTACAGTGAGCAGTTCTTC

D gene: .
J gene: TRBJ1-2
V gene: TRBV7-6
clone size: few
CDR3 protein: CASSLGPTPNYGYTF
CDR3 DNA: TGTGCCAGCAGCTTAGGGCCTACCCCGAACTATGGCTACACCTTC